The 12 T cell receptor beta chains below come from one sample, sequenced in a study of T cells in Graves' hyperthyroidism and ophthalmopathy. What was amplified from RNA transcripts were TCR beta CDR3 regions. HTBI primers were the set used in a first-round RT-PCR of the TCR CDR3. TCRdb re-called the multiplex PCR reads through MiXCR, storing one row per CDR3 protein. The sample holds about 420,000 distinct CDR3 sequences; around 16% are singletons and the top ten take around 7.3%. The sample comprised blood. These receptors originate from a woman aged 18-29 years with Graves' hyperthyroidism.

This clonotype was observed many times. The chain uses TRBV10-2 and TRBJ2-7, with 11 bases that match TRBD2. The length of the CDR3 is 15 residues. Germline assignment: CDR1 WSHSY and CDR2 SAAADI. The ends lost 9 bases at V and 0 bases at J; junction bases unmatched: 7. CDR3 sequence (DNA): TGCGCCAGTGGGACCGGGACTAGCGGCTCCTACGAGCAGTACTTC. It specifies CASGTGTSGSYEQYF.

At least ten counts were recorded for this clonotype. The CDR3 here is CASRPVGTGELFF. The CDR3 nucleotides read TGTGCCAGCAGGCCCGTGGGCACCGGGGAGCTGTTTTTT. J is TRBJ2-2 and V is TRBV12-3 or TRBV12-4; the D is unclear. Trimming removed 6 bases at V and 4 bases at J, with 9 bases between. The CDR3 runs to 13 residues.

Ten or more counts support this clonotype. The J gene is TRBJ1-2, the V gene TRBV2; 11 nucleotides agree with TRBD1. Per the germline V gene, CDR1 is SNHLY and CDR2 is FYNNEI. V shed 6 bases, J shed 8 bases, and the junction held 5 bases outside the gene matches. The CDR3 covers 13 residues. The CDR3 DNA sequence: TGTGCCAGCAGCGGGGACAGGGGGAGAGGCTACACCTTC. Translated: CASSGDRGRGYTF.

The rearrangement joins TRBV18 to TRBJ2-7; TRBD2 matches at 14 bases. V lost 1 base to trimming and J lost 5 bases; unmatched junction nucleotides: 10. Germline V gene data show CDR1 as KGHSH and CDR2 as LQKENI. CDR3 length: 18 residues. CDR3 in DNA: TGTGCCAGCTCACCACGTGGGACTAGCGGGGGCACTATAAACGAGCAGTACTTC. This gives the protein CASSPRGTSGGTINEQYF.

The chain employs TRBV15 and TRBJ2-6; the D gene is possibly TRBD1 (5 bases). CDR3 length: 14 residues. Trimming took 6 bases from V and 1 from J, leaving 7 bases between them. Germline V gene sequence: CDR1 LNHNV, CDR2 YYDKDF (reference sequence). CDR3 in DNA: TGTGCCACCAGGCAGGGTTCTGGGGCCAACGTCCTGACTTTC. Translation gives CATRQGSGANVLTF.

A few counts support this clonotype. This may be a read error, as it is one base from a much larger clone. The chain has TRBV2 and TRBJ2-7; D is ambiguous. Germline V gene lookup returns CDR1 SNHLY and CDR2 FYNNEI. The CDR3 extends over 12 amino acids. Here the CDR3 DNA reads TGTGCCAGCAGTGCCGCGGTCTACGAGCGGTACTTC. It translates to CASSAAVYERYF.

At least ten counts were recorded for this clonotype. The chain is built from TRBV20-1 and TRBJ2-7; TRBD1 agrees at 7 bases. Looked up from germline, CDR1 is DFQATT and CDR2 is SNEGSKA (reference sequence). The CDR3 consists of 16 residues. The V and J ends lost 0 bases and 3 bases, in that order; junction bases with no gene match: 11. CDR3 residues: CSAREPGQLMLYEQYF. The DNA for the CDR3 is TGCAGTGCTAGAGAACCGGGACAGCTCATGCTCTACGAGCAGTACTTC.

This clonotype was detected many times. The gene calls are TRBV15 and TRBJ2-5, with 7 bases lining up with TRBD2. Germline V gives CDR1 LNHNV, CDR2 YYDKDF (reference sequence). Trimming at V came to 2 bases and at J to 2 bases, leaving 5 bases not matched to a gene. CDR3 length: 15 amino acids. Written as DNA, the CDR3 is TGTGCCACCAGCAGATGGGGGGGGTTGCAAGAGACCCAGTACTTC. Residues: CATSRWGGLQETQYF.

This clonotype was seen ten or more times. This chain uses TRBV11-1 with TRBJ2-7; 12 nucleotides match TRBD2. The CDR3 is 15 residues long. J gave up 5 bases and V 5 bases, and 7 bases lay outside the gene matches. Per the germline V gene, CDR1 is SGHAT and CDR2 is FQDESV (reference sequence). Written as DNA, the CDR3 is TGTGCCAGCAGCCGACTAGCGGGAGTCCCCCACGAGCAGTACTTC. Translated: CASSRLAGVPHEQYF.

The V and J genes are TRBV7-6 and TRBJ2-7, with D perhaps TRBD2 (5 bases). Trimming left V 1 base short and J 7 bases short, with 20 bases between. The CDR3 extends over 16 amino acids. The germline V gene has CDR1 SGHVS and CDR2 FNYEAQ. The CDR3 bases are TGTGCCAGCAGCTTAGAGAGCGGCCTCCCCTTAAGGGAGCAGTACTTC. Encoded protein: CASSLESGLPLREQYF. The full variable domain, with the rest looked up from reference TRBV7-6 and TRBJ2-7, is GAGVSQSPRYKVTKRGQDVALRCDPISGHVSLYWYRQALGQGPEFLTYFNYEAQQDKSGLPNDRFSAERPEGSISTLTIQRTEQRDSAMYRCASSLESGLPLREQYFGPGTRLTVT.

The chain couples TRBV5-6 to TRBJ2-7, with D unclear. V gave up 4 bases and J gave up 2 bases, with 7 bases separating them. CDR1 is SGHDT, CDR2 YYEEEE, per germline. The CDR3 is 12 residues long. For the CDR3, the DNA is TGTGCCAGCAGCCACGCGGCCTACGAGCAGTACTTC. Translated: CASSHAAYEQYF.

V usage is TRBV6-6 and J usage is TRBJ2-5, with D tentatively TRBD2 (6 bases). The CDR3 is 15 amino acids. Germline V gene lookup returns CDR1 MNHNY and CDR2 SVGAGI (reference sequence). Trimming took off 1 base at V and 4 bases at J, with 13 bases between the two ends. The CDR3 DNA follows: TGTGCCAGCAGTTACTTGGGGGAGGAGTTAGAGACCCAGTACTTC. It is translated as CASSYLGEELETQYF.